The 11 T cell receptor beta chains in this list originate from one sample, sequenced in a study of T cell responses to AZD1222 COVID-19 vaccine. This table comes from immunoSEQ multiplex PCR, and its TCRdb copy is limited to in-frame clones, with some not included. The data show approximately 120,000 clones, with about 90% seen just once and 6.5% to 9.5% held by the top ten. Sequencing was performed on peripheral blood, taken on day 0 of AZD1222 vaccination. These receptor sequences come from an adult in good health.

The rearrangement links TRBV5-6 to TRBJ1-1; TRBD1 is a possible D gene (6 bases). V was clipped by 2 bases and J by 6 bases, with 8 bases between them. The CDR3 covers 12 residues. Germline V gene sequence: CDR1 SGHDT, CDR2 YYEEEE. CDR3 nucleotides: TGTGCCAGCAGCTTCTGGGGGCCTGAAGCTTTCTTT. This gives the protein CASSFWGPEAFF.

The genes are TRBV18 and TRBJ2-1; 7 bases are a match to TRBD2. The CDR3 totals 14 residues. CDR1 and CDR2 from the germline V gene are KGHSH and LQKENI. The V gene end was trimmed by 5 bases and the J gene end by 0 bases; junction bases not matched to a gene: 1. CDR3 in DNA: TGTGCCAGCTCAACGGGGGGCTCCTACAATGAGCAGTTCTTC. It codes for CASSTGGSYNEQFF. Variable domain in full (rest from reference TRBV18 and TRBJ2-1): NAGVMQNPRHLVRRRGQEARLRCSPMKGHSHVYWYRQLPEEGLKFMVYLQKENIIDESGMPKERFSAEFPKEGPSILRIQQVVRGDSAAYFCASSTGGSYNEQFFGPGTRLTVL.

This chain joins TRBV29-1 and TRBJ2-5; perhaps D is TRBD1 or TRBD2 (6 bases each). This CDR3 region has 12 residues. V shed 6 bases and J shed 5 bases, with 13 bases lying between them. Germline loops: CDR1 SQVTM, CDR2 ANQGSEA. For the CDR3, the DNA is TGCAGCGTCGTAGGGGGGTCCGAGACCCAGTACTTC. Its protein is CSVVGGSETQYF.

The V call is TRBV12-5, the J call TRBJ2-1, with 11 bases that match TRBD2. This CDR3 has 14 residues. With V trimmed by 2 bases and J by 10 bases, 4 bases remained unmatched. Per germline, CDR1 LGHNT and CDR2 FRNRAP. CDR3 protein: CASGLRLAGLEQFF. CDR3 bases: TGTGCTAGTGGTTTGCGACTAGCGGGGCTCGAGCAGTTCTTC. Supplemented by reference TRBV12-5 and TRBJ2-1, the full variable domain reads DARVTQTPRHKVTEMGQEVTMRCQPILGHNTVFWYRQTMMQGLELLAYFRNRAPLDDSGMPKDRFSAEMPDATLATLKIQPSEPRDSAVYFCASGLRLAGLEQFFGPGTRLTVL.

This clone was seen only once. This chain connects TRBV7-9 to TRBJ1-1, with D hard to call. This CDR3 spans 12 amino acids. V lost 0 bases and J lost 7, with 6 bases in between. Germline CDR1 and CDR2: SEHNR and FQNEAQ (reference sequence). This CDR3 is CASSLASSEAFF. CDR3 DNA sequence: TGTGCCAGCAGCTTAGCGAGCAGTGAAGCTTTCTTT.

J is TRBJ2-1 and V is TRBV28; D unresolved. V was shortened by 7 bases and J by 4 bases, with 8 bases between the two germline ends. The CDR3 runs 12 residues. Germline loops: CDR1 MDHEN, CDR2 SYDVKM. CDR3: CASNGAYNEQFF. Written as DNA, the CDR3 is TGTGCCAGCAATGGTGCTTACAATGAGCAGTTCTTC.

The CDR3 region is CASSMGPETRSHGTQYF. CDR3 nucleotides: TGTGCCAGTAGTATGGGTCCCGAAACTCGGTCACACGGTACGCAGTATTTT. The chain couples TRBV19 to TRBJ2-3; D is unresolved. V lost 3 bases and J lost 8, with 24 bases in between. Germline V gives CDR1 LNHDA, CDR2 SQIVND (reference sequence). This CDR3 is built from 17 residues.

The rearrangement links TRBV7-9 to TRBJ1-2; D may be TRBD1 (6 bases). V lost 7 bases and J lost 8, with 17 bases in between. Germline V CDR1 and CDR2: SEHNR, FQNEAQ (reference sequence). The length of the CDR3 is 13 residues. The CDR3 bases are TGTGCCAGCACCTCAAGGGGGACGTTCGGCTACACCTTC. Protein sequence: CASTSRGTFGYTF.

This clone has just a few counts. The gene calls are TRBV5-4 and TRBJ1-5; D is ambiguous. CDR3 size: 12 residues. Germline CDR1 reads SGHNT; CDR2 reads YYREEE (reference sequence). V shed 0 bases and J shed 4 bases, with 2 bases lying between them. The CDR3 bases are TGTGCCAGCAGCTTGGATAATCAGCCCCAGCATTTT. The encoded protein is CASSLDNQPQHF.

This chain uses TRBV18 with TRBJ1-4; weak D call: TRBD1 (5 bases). Trimming took off 3 bases at V and 6 bases at J, with 17 bases between the two ends. The CDR3 consists of 16 residues. CDR1 and CDR2 from the germline V gene are KGHSH and LQKENI. The chain's CDR3 is CASSPKRGRGDEKLFF. The CDR3 DNA reads TGTGCCAGCTCACCGAAACGTGGACGGGGGGATGAAAAACTGTTTTTT.

This clone showed up just a few times. The gene calls are TRBV7-8 and TRBJ2-1, with 11 bases lining up with TRBD2. The CDR3 sequence is 16 residues long. In germline, CDR1 is SGHVS, CDR2 FQNEAQ. Trimming cost V 5 bases and J 3 bases; bases outside gene matches: 6. CDR3 protein: CASSTVAGGFYNEQFF. CDR3 DNA sequence: TGTGCCAGCAGCACAGTAGCGGGAGGGTTCTACAATGAGCAGTTCTTC.